The 14 T cell receptor beta chains below all came from one sample that was sequenced in a study of T cell responses to AZD1222 COVID-19 vaccine. TCRdb's copy holds only in-frame clones and misses some; the assay was immunoSEQ multiplex PCR. The sample carries 90,000 to 150,000 clones, about nine tenths recorded once. Here the sequenced sample was peripheral blood, taken 28 days after the second AZD1222 dose. These receptors were collected from an adult who received the AZD1222 COVID-19 vaccine.

The V call is TRBV5-5, the J call TRBJ1-1; D is unresolved. V shed 0 bases and J shed 3 bases, with 6 bases lying between them. The germline gives CDR1 SGHKS, CDR2 YYEKEE (reference sequence). The CDR3 is 13 amino acids. CDR3 sequence reads: CASSLASHTEAFF. The CDR3 DNA is TGTGCCAGCAGCTTGGCCAGTCACACTGAAGCTTTCTTT. The full variable domain, rest sourced from reference TRBV5-5 and TRBJ1-1, is DAGVTQSPTHLIKTRGQQVTLRCSPISGHKSVSWYQQVLGQGPQFIFQYYEKEERGRGNFPDRFSARQFPNYSSELNVNALLLGDSALYLCASSLASHTEAFFGQGTRLTVV.

V and J are TRBV18 and TRBJ2-6, with D hard to call. This CDR3 contains 14 residues. The germline V and J ends were trimmed by 4 bases and 0 bases, with 4 bases remaining between them. Looked up from germline, CDR1 is KGHSH and CDR2 is LQKENI. The CDR3 DNA is TGTGCCAGCTCACTCAGCTCTGGGGCCAACGTCCTGACTTTC. Amino acids: CASSLSSGANVLTF.

The rearrangement links TRBV18 to TRBJ1-6; D call uncertain. The CDR3 has 16 residues. V shed 0 bases and J shed 0 bases, with 6 bases lying between them. Looked up from germline, CDR1 is KGHSH and CDR2 is LQKENI. The CDR3 nucleotides read TGTGCCAGCTCACCACCGGGCAGCTCCTATAATTCACCCCTCCACTTT. It codes for CASSPPGSSYNSPLHF.

This rearrangement joins TRBV18 to TRBJ2-2; 8 bases fit TRBD1. Germline V gives CDR1 KGHSH, CDR2 LQKENI. This CDR3 has 15 amino acids. Germline trimming cut 1 base from V and 5 bases from J; bases unmatched to any gene: 3. CDR3 amino acids: CASSPQGQGTGELFF. The DNA for the CDR3 is TGTGCCAGCTCACCACAAGGACAGGGAACCGGGGAGCTGTTTTTT.

This clone was counted once. V gene TRBV7-2 combines with J gene TRBJ2-1; 11 nucleotides line up with TRBD2. Germline trimming cut 5 bases from V and 4 bases from J; bases unmatched to any gene: 4. The germline V gene has CDR1 SGHTA and CDR2 FQGNSA. The CDR3 is 15 amino acids. CDR3 sequence (DNA): TGTGCCAGCAGCCAAGGGACTAGCGGATACAATGAGCAGTTCTTC. It codes for CASSQGTSGYNEQFF.

The rearrangement joins TRBV28 to TRBJ1-5; D gene ambiguous. V was pared by 7 bases and J by 4 bases, with 8 bases between. CDR1 MDHEN and CDR2 SYDVKM come from the germline V gene. The CDR3 sequence is 12 residues long. DNA of the CDR3: TGTGCCAGCAAAATAACGAATCAGCCCCAGCATTTT. It translates to CASKITNQPQHF.

This sequence joins TRBV6-5 and TRBJ2-6, with 7 nucleotides matching TRBD1. Trimming took 5 bases from V and 2 from J; bases not matched to a gene: 3. Germline CDR1 reads MNHEY; CDR2 reads SVGAGI. The CDR3 has 15 residues. CDR3 in amino acids: CASSTGAAGANVLTF. In DNA, the CDR3 is TGTGCCAGCAGTACAGGGGCCGCTGGGGCCAACGTCCTGACTTTC.

The V gene is TRBV5-1, the J gene TRBJ1-3, with 7 bases lining up with TRBD1. Germline-derived CDR1 and CDR2 are SGHRS and YFSETQ. This CDR3 comprises 16 residues. Germline trimming cut 5 bases from V and 0 bases from J; bases unmatched to any gene: 8. CDR3 sequence (DNA): TGCGCCAGCAGTTCGGGACAGTTGAGCTCTGGAAACACCATATATTTT. It codes for CASSSGQLSSGNTIYF.

CDR3 DNA: TGTGCCAGCTCACCGCCGACAGGGGACACTGAAGCTTTCTTT. Protein sequence: CASSPPTGDTEAFF. The chain is built from TRBV18 and TRBJ1-1; 8 bases map to TRBD1. J gave up 3 bases and V 3 bases, and 3 bases lay outside the gene matches. Per the germline V gene, CDR1 is KGHSH and CDR2 is LQKENI. The CDR3 extends over 14 amino acids.

This chain uses TRBV1 with TRBJ2-3; whether TRBD1, the table's D call, matches the DNA was not checked. TRBV1 is annotated as a pseudogene. This CDR3 is built from 18 residues. The CDR3 bases are TGCACCAGCAGCCGATTATCCGGGACAGGGGGATTCACAGATACGCAGTATTTT. This codes for CTSSRLSGTGGFTDTQYF.

The V and J genes are TRBV6-2 or TRBV6-3 and TRBJ1-6; D call uncertain. The CDR3 has 13 amino acids. CDR1 and CDR2 from the germline V gene are MNHEY and SVGEGT. The V end lost 0 bases, the J end lost 10 bases, and 7 bases lay between the germline ends. The CDR3 coding sequence is TGTGCCAGCAGTTACTCTACAGTCTCACCCCTCCACTTT. It yields the protein CASSYSTVSPLHF.

The chain uses TRBV5-6 and TRBJ2-1; D ambiguous. CDR3 length: 16 residues. Germline values: CDR1 SGHDT, CDR2 YYEEEE. V lost 4 bases, J lost 0 bases, and 14 bases lay in between. The CDR3 reads CASSARRSSSYNEQFF. The CDR3 DNA follows: TGTGCCAGCAGCGCCCGTCGGTCGAGCTCCTACAATGAGCAGTTCTTC.

This clone was seen more than once but under ten times. The gene calls are TRBV5-4 and TRBJ1-2, with 7 nucleotides matching TRBD1. With 5 bases clipped from V and 5 bases from J, the junction kept 9 bases outside the gene matches. The germline CDR1 and CDR2 sequences are SGHNT and YYREEE (reference sequence). The length of the CDR3 is 14 residues. CDR3 DNA sequence: TGTGCCAGCAGGACACAGGGGAAGGAATATGGCTACACCTTC. Its translation: CASRTQGKEYGYTF.

The J gene is TRBJ2-5, the V gene TRBV6-5, with TRBD2 matching 11 bases. The junction had 7 bases not matched to a gene; V was cut back by 6 bases and J by 1 base. This CDR3 has 16 amino acids. Germline V gene sequence: CDR1 MNHEY, CDR2 SVGAGI. The CDR3 here is CASSYRTSGPQETQYF. CDR3 bases: TGTGCCAGCAGCTACCGGACTAGCGGGCCCCAAGAGACCCAGTACTTC.